Judged by abundance, the clone carrying this T cell receptor beta chain is medium-sized. Its target is not known. Germline and junction disagree at one end, which may indicate a read error. Here immunoSEQ multiplex PCR was the method, and the copy in TCRdb shows in-frame clones only, minus some. This sample has 15,000 to 20,000 clones; 75% to 85% occur once, and the top ten carry around 23%. Ipilimumab, 1 mg/kg, started 14 to 28 days after autologous transplant. This sample was taken from a study of ipilimumab plus nivolumab after autologous stem cell transplantation. Study details: A median of 8 nivolumab and 5 ipilimumab doses were given. Study-wide results and limits: The authors say TCR, Treg and microbiome findings warrant further study.

Germline V gives CDR1 SGHDN, CDR2 FVKESK. This CDR3 has 15 amino acids. The source is a male donor with diffuse large B-cell lymphoma. This chain links TRBV14 with TRBJ1-1; tentatively, D is TRBD1 (5 bases). The starting material was PBMCs, obtained in a trial of ipilimumab plus nivolumab as post-transplant consolidation. The CDR3 here is CASRQDRAGLLEAFF. The DNA of the CDR3 is TGTGCCAGCAGACAAGATAGGGCAGGGCTGCTTGAAGCTTTCTTT.